One sample yielded the 15 T cell receptor beta chains listed below, sequenced in a study of early T cells in non-severe SARS-CoV-2 infection. In TCRdb, the 5' RACE reads were re-called with MiXCR into one record per CDR3 protein. The data hold just over 95,000 distinct CDR3 sequences, with approximately 9.9% observed a single time. The sample in question was whole blood, obtained at baseline. The source of these receptors is an adult who was a healthcare worker with PCR-confirmed SARS-CoV-2 infection or an uninfected control (not recorded which).

This clonotype was seen ten or more times. This chain uses TRBV29-1 with TRBJ2-5; 10 bases are a match to TRBD1. J lost 2 bases, V lost 3 bases, and 15 bases had no gene match. This CDR3 region has 18 residues. Germline CDR1 reads SQVTM; CDR2 reads ANQGSEA. The CDR3 spells CSVDGPPGQGVLQETQYF. The CDR3, as DNA: TGCAGCGTTGACGGACCGCCCGGACAGGGGGTTCTACAAGAGACCCAGTACTTC.

CDR3 in amino acids: CASSPSAAGAIGELFF. CDR3 DNA sequence: TGTGCCAGCTCACCATCGGCAGCGGGGGCTATCGGGGAGCTGTTTTTT. V and J are TRBV18 and TRBJ2-2, with TRBD2 identical over 8 bases. With V trimmed by 2 bases and J by 7 bases, 9 bases remained unmatched. Germline loops: CDR1 KGHSH, CDR2 LQKENI. The CDR3 is 16 amino acids.

This clonotype was counted ten times or more. The CDR3 sequence: CAGKGQGAKMNTEAFF. CDR3 DNA: TGTGCCGGTAAGGGACAGGGGGCGAAAATGAACACTGAAGCTTTCTTT. V usage is TRBV6-1 and J usage is TRBJ1-1; 12 nucleotides line up with TRBD1. V lost 11 bases to trimming and J lost 0 bases; unmatched junction nucleotides: 10. Germline V gene lookup returns CDR1 MNHNS and CDR2 SASEGT. This CDR3 has 16 amino acids.

This clonotype was seen at least ten times. The chain is built from TRBV3-1 and TRBJ1-1; D is uncertain. The V end was cut by 0 bases, the J end by 1 base, with 6 bases between. Germline V CDR1 and CDR2: LGHDT, YNNKEL (reference sequence). CDR3 length: 14 amino acids. The CDR3 here is CASSQDFGNTEAFF. As DNA, the CDR3 is TGTGCCAGCAGCCAAGATTTCGGGAACACTGAAGCTTTCTTT.

This clonotype was counted many times. The rearrangement joins TRBV7-9 to TRBJ1-3, with D maybe TRBD1 (5 bases). Trimming cost V 5 bases and J 0 bases, with 14 bases left between them. From germline, CDR1 is SEHNR and CDR2 FQNEAQ (reference sequence). This CDR3 is built from 16 residues. This CDR3 reads CASSISGAYSGNTIYF. The CDR3, as DNA: TGTGCCAGCAGCATTTCCGGGGCCTACTCTGGAAACACCATATATTTT.

The CDR3 protein is CSVEVPSTTEQFF. For the CDR3, the DNA is TGCAGCGTTGAAGTCCCTAGCACCACTGAGCAGTTCTTC. The gene calls are TRBV29-1 and TRBJ2-1, with a possible D match to TRBD2 (5 bases). Germline V gene data show CDR1 as SQVTM and CDR2 as ANQGSEA. The CDR3 has 13 residues. Trimming took off 1 base at V and 9 bases at J, with 13 bases between the two ends.

The CDR3 loop is CASSYSRGLPNYGYTF. The CDR3 nucleotides read TGTGCCAGCAGTTACTCGAGGGGGCTACCCAACTATGGCTACACCTTC. The chain recombines TRBV6-2 or TRBV6-3 with TRBJ1-2; the match to TRBD1 covers 7 bases. V was pared by 0 bases and J by 2 bases, with 6 bases of the junction left unmatched. Germline V CDR1 and CDR2: MNHEY, SVGEGT. The CDR3 spans 16 residues.

This clonotype was seen a handful of times. The chain carries TRBV5-6 and TRBJ1-1; no reliable D call. CDR1 and CDR2 from the germline V gene are SGHDT and YYEEEE. CDR3 length: 14 amino acids. Trimming took 1 base from V and 2 from J, leaving 9 bases between them. The DNA of the CDR3 is TGTGCCAGCAGCTTGAATGTGGTAAACACTGAAGCTTTCTTT. Amino acid sequence: CASSLNVVNTEAFF.

This clonotype has a count of ten or more. The chain recombines TRBV29-1 with TRBJ1-2; TRBD1 matches 7 bases. Trimming removed 6 bases from V and 0 bases from J; junction bases left unmatched: 4. CDR3 size: 13 residues. Germline V CDR1 and CDR2: SQVTM, ANQGSEA. Here the CDR3 reads CSVGQPANYGYTF. For the CDR3, the DNA is TGCAGCGTGGGACAGCCAGCTAACTATGGCTACACCTTC.

The table lists this clonotype with many counts. The V gene is TRBV19, the J gene TRBJ2-1; 7 nucleotides match TRBD1. Trimming took 6 bases from V and 6 from J; bases not matched to a gene: 14. There are 16 residues in the CDR3. Germline V gene sequence: CDR1 LNHDA, CDR2 SQIVND (reference sequence). DNA of the CDR3: TGTGCCAGTAGCGCCTCAGGGGGAAGGGGATTCAATGAGCAGTTCTTC. Protein product: CASSASGGRGFNEQFF.

This clonotype was counted between two and nine times. This chain links TRBV5-1 with TRBJ1-6; perhaps TRBD1 as D (6 bases). Germline-derived CDR1 and CDR2 are SGHRS and YFSETQ. This CDR3 has 13 residues. Trimming shortened V by 3 bases and J by 7 bases, and 8 bases separated the two germline ends. The CDR3 DNA reads as TGCGCCAGCAGCTCAACAGGGAATTCACCCCTCCACTTT. Translating it yields CASSSTGNSPLHF. The full variable domain, with the rest looked up from reference TRBV5-1 and TRBJ1-6, is KAGVTQTPRYLIKTRGQQVTLSCSPISGHRSVSWYQQTPGQGLQFLFEYFSETQRNKGNFPGRFSGRQFSNSRSEMNVSTLELGDSALYLCASSSTGNSPLHFGNGTRLTVT.

Ten or more counts support this clonotype. The genes are TRBV7-2 and TRBJ2-6; D not certain. This CDR3 comprises 16 residues. V was clipped by 5 bases and J by 1 base, with 12 bases between them. Germline V gives CDR1 SGHTA, CDR2 FQGNSA. The CDR3 DNA is TGTGCCAGCAGCATTTTTCCTATGTCTGGGGCCAACGTCCTGACTTTC. As protein: CASSIFPMSGANVLTF. Looking up the rest from reference TRBV7-2 and TRBJ2-6 gives the full variable domain: GAGVSQSPSNKVTEKGKDVELRCDPISGHTALYWYRQSLGQGLEFLIYFQGNSAPDKSGLPSDRFSAERTGGSVSTLTIQRTQQEDSAVYLCASSIFPMSGANVLTFGAGSRLTVL.

The chain combines TRBV13 with TRBJ2-7; 7 nucleotides line up with TRBD2. The trim removed 5 bases at V and 3 bases at J, leaving 10 bases unmatched. In germline, CDR1 is PRHDT, CDR2 FYEKMQ (reference sequence). This CDR3 is 15 amino acids long. CDR3 amino acids: CASSHRGLESYEQYF. The CDR3 bases are TGTGCCAGCAGCCACCGCGGACTAGAAAGCTACGAGCAGTACTTC.

This clonotype was observed a few times. V and J are TRBV19 and TRBJ2-2, with 7 bases aligning to TRBD1. The CDR3 loop spans 14 amino acids. After removal of 6 bases from V and 8 bases from J, the junction contained 9 bases not matched to a gene. The germline gives CDR1 LNHDA, CDR2 SQIVND (reference sequence). DNA of the CDR3: TGTGCCAGTAGCATGGGGGACAGACTAGGGGAGCTGTTTTTT. It is translated as CASSMGDRLGELFF.

This clonotype appeared a few times. V gene TRBV7-9 combines with J gene TRBJ1-2; 8 positions match TRBD1. With 1 base clipped from V and 5 bases from J, the junction kept 3 bases outside the gene matches. Per the germline V gene, CDR1 is SEHNR and CDR2 is FQNEAQ (reference sequence). The CDR3 extends over 14 amino acids. CDR3: CASSLEQGVYGYTF. The CDR3 nucleotides read TGTGCCAGCAGCTTAGAACAGGGGGTATATGGCTACACCTTC.